The next 9 T cell receptor beta chains were all read from a single sample in a study of low-dose radiotherapy and immunotherapy resistance in tumors. Regarding time point: before trial treatment. A constant-region primer paired with the V-primer adapter amplified TCRs over about 20 PCR cycles. TCRdb fed the reads into MiXCR, producing one record per CDR3 protein. The sample consists of under 60,000 distinct CDR3 sequences, about 12% of them appearing once. Sequences were derived from PBMCs, sampled before treatment. The source of these receptors is a female donor with ovarian cancer.

The chain joins TRBV10-3 to TRBJ2-7; 10 nucleotides match TRBD1. The CDR3 contains 15 residues. Germline CDR1 is ENHRY and CDR2 is SYGVKD. J gave up 4 bases and V 8 bases, and 11 bases lay outside the gene matches. The CDR3 loop reads CAILKGTGAKYEQYF. Written as DNA, the CDR3 is TGTGCCATCCTAAAGGGGACAGGGGCAAAATACGAGCAGTACTTC.

This clonotype appeared many times. The chain carries TRBV5-1 and TRBJ2-1; D perhaps matches TRBD2 (6 bases). Trimming took off 0 bases at V and 0 bases at J, with 7 bases between the two ends. This CDR3 contains 15 residues. CDR1 and CDR2 from the germline V gene are SGHRS and YFSETQ. This CDR3 is CASSLVGSSYNEQFF. CDR3 DNA sequence: TGCGCCAGCAGCTTGGTCGGGAGCTCCTACAATGAGCAGTTCTTC.

Many counts were recorded for this clonotype. The V gene is TRBV2, the J gene TRBJ2-1; tentative D call: TRBD2 (5 bases). Trimming took 5 bases from V and 9 from J, leaving 14 bases between them. CDR1 is SNHLY, CDR2 FYNNEI, per germline. The CDR3 loop spans 13 amino acids. The CDR3 protein is CASSLGVAAEQFF. The CDR3 DNA is TGTGCCAGCAGTTTGGGAGTTGCGGCTGAGCAGTTCTTC.

Note on this clonotype: The likely explanation is a read error, given a far larger clone one base away. The V gene is TRBV5-3, the J gene TRBJ2-3; 12 positions agree with TRBD1. TRBV5-3 is an ORF for which the function is uncertain. The CDR3 covers 17 residues. V dropped 8 bases and J dropped 6; count of bases not matched to a gene: 16. The CDR3 loop is CASSAPLGDRGPDTQYF. In DNA form, the CDR3 reads TGTGCCAGCAGCGCCCCCCTCGGGGACAGGGGGCCGGATACGCAGTATTTT.

This clonotype was counted ten times or more. The chain is built from TRBV7-8 and TRBJ2-3; 7 nucleotides agree with TRBD1. Losses at the gene ends were 1 base for V and 4 bases for J; bases not matched to a gene: 11. The CDR3 extends over 17 amino acids. Germline CDR1 reads SGHVS; CDR2 reads FQNEAQ. This CDR3 is CASSLGLRGRDADTQYF. The CDR3 DNA follows: TGTGCCAGCAGCTTAGGACTAAGGGGGCGCGACGCAGATACGCAGTATTTT.

J is TRBJ2-7 and V is TRBV6-5, with 7 bases that match TRBD1. The CDR3 is made up of 15 amino acids. Germline CDR1 and CDR2: MNHEY and SVGAGI. The V gene end was trimmed by 0 bases and the J gene end by 3 bases; junction bases not matched to a gene: 5. The CDR3: CASSYSRGLDYEQYF. In nucleotides, the CDR3 is TGTGCCAGCAGTTACTCAAGGGGGCTGGACTACGAGCAGTACTTC.

This clonotype was seen ten or more times. This sequence joins TRBV7-2 and TRBJ2-3; maybe TRBD2 (6 bases). Germline V lookup: CDR1 SGHTA, CDR2 FQGNSA. This CDR3 is 16 amino acids long. V lost 2 bases and J lost 5, with 17 bases in between. The DNA for the CDR3 is TGTGCCAGCAGCTTAAGACTAGGAAGTCGAGGAGATACGCAGTATTTT. Translated, it gives CASSLRLGSRGDTQYF.

In nucleotides, the CDR3 is TGTGCCAGCAGTTTAGAGTGGCGGGGGGGCCGAGAGACCCAGTACTTC. Protein: CASSLEWRGGRETQYF. The gene calls are TRBV12-3 or TRBV12-4 and TRBJ2-5; 9 bases line up with TRBD2. The junction had 7 bases not matched to a gene; V was cut back by 1 base and J by 4 bases. CDR3 length: 16 amino acids.

This clonotype was observed a single time. The chain employs TRBV3-1 and TRBJ1-2; D gene ambiguous. Germline loops: CDR1 LGHDT, CDR2 YNNKEL (reference sequence). The CDR3 is 15 amino acids. The V end lost 5 bases, the J end lost 0 bases, and 13 bases lay between the germline ends. CDR3 sequence: CASSGTSRSNYGYTF. CDR3 DNA: TGTGCCAGCAGCGGCACGAGCAGGTCTAACTATGGCTACACCTTC. The whole variable domain, remainder taken from reference TRBV3-1 and TRBJ1-2, is DTAVSQTPKYLVTQMGNDKSIKCEQNLGHDTMYWYKQDSKKFLKIMFSYNNKELIINETVPNRFSPKSPDKAHLNLHINSLELGDSAVYFCASSGTSRSNYGYTFGSGTRLTVV.